Below are 30 T cell receptor beta chains sequenced from a single sample in a study of blood T cell repertoires in COVID-19 (dated by TCRdb to about 2020). The library was obtained by the immunoSEQ multiplex PCR assay. Drawn from immuneACCESS, this table holds only the in-frame rearrangements with V and J called that TCRdb kept. Clones are partly lost; checked studies trace under half to an unresolved V gene and leave the rest unexplained. The sample contains about 85,000 clones, around 90% of them found a single time. Jointly, the top ten make up almost 5.5% of the sample. The sequencing input was peripheral blood. The source is a man aged 60 to 75 with acute or convalescent COVID-19.

In its sample, this clone was seen a few times. The J gene is TRBJ1-1, the V gene TRBV30; the D gene is possibly TRBD1 (5 bases). Germline loops: CDR1 GTSNPN, CDR2 SVGIG (reference sequence). The CDR3 totals 16 residues. Trimming pared 0 bases from V and 0 bases from J, leaving 14 bases between. The CDR3 sequence: CAWSVLGGHMNTEAFF. CDR3 sequence (DNA): TGTGCCTGGAGTGTGTTGGGCGGACACATGAACACTGAAGCTTTCTTT. Filled out from reference TRBV30 and TRBJ1-1, the complete variable domain reads SQTIHQWPATLVQPVGSPLSLECTVEGTSNPNLYWYRQAAGRGLQLLFYSVGIGQISSEVPQNLSASRPQDRQFILSSKKLLLSDSGFYLCAWSVLGGHMNTEAFFGQGTRLTVV.

The chain employs TRBV7-8 and TRBJ1-2, with TRBD1 matching 8 bases. Germline CDR1 SGHVS, CDR2 FQNEAQ. This CDR3 spans 13 amino acids. Germline trimming cut 5 bases from V and 6 bases from J; bases unmatched to any gene: 5. CDR3 amino acids: CASSRTGQDGYTF. CDR3 sequence (DNA): TGTGCCAGCAGCCGGACAGGGCAAGATGGCTACACCTTC.

V usage is TRBV5-1 and J usage is TRBJ2-3; maybe TRBD1 (5 bases). Germline loops: CDR1 SGHRS, CDR2 YFSETQ. With 0 bases removed from V and 2 bases from J, the gap between germline ends came to 13 bases. The CDR3 extends over 16 amino acids. CDR3 residues: CASSLALDTYTDTQYF. CDR3 coding DNA: TGCGCCAGCAGCTTGGCCCTGGACACATACACAGATACGCAGTATTTT.

The CDR3 reads CAWSGAAGVSNNQPQHF. DNA of the CDR3: TGTGCCTGGAGCGGAGCGGCAGGGGTCTCAAATAATCAGCCCCAGCATTTT. This chain uses TRBV30 with TRBJ1-5; possible D gene TRBD1, 6 bases. The CDR3 has 17 residues. V was shortened by 3 bases and J by 4 bases, with 22 bases between the two germline ends. Per germline, CDR1 GTSNPN and CDR2 SVGIG (reference sequence). Supplemented by reference TRBV30 and TRBJ1-5, the full variable domain reads SQTIHQWPATLVQPVGSPLSLECTVEGTSNPNLYWYRQAAGRGLQLLFYSVGIGQISSEVPQNLSASRPQDRQFILSSKKLLLSDSGFYLCAWSGAAGVSNNQPQHFGDGTRLSIL.

The genes are TRBV28 and TRBJ1-5, with no clear D. The CDR3 has 12 amino acids. Looked up from germline, CDR1 is MDHEN and CDR2 is SYDVKM. Trimming stripped 2 bases from V and 7 bases from J, with 6 bases between. The CDR3 DNA reads TGTGCCAGCAGTTTAACGGTACAGCCCCAGCATTTT. Translating gives CASSLTVQPQHF.

This chain connects TRBV7-2 to TRBJ2-4; no reliable D call. V was trimmed by 2 bases and J by 6 bases, leaving 11 bases between them. The germline V gene encodes CDR1 SGHTA and CDR2 FQGNSA. This CDR3 has 14 amino acids. CDR3 DNA: TGTGCCAGCAGCTTAAGCGCAGCCTCAAACATTCAGTACTTC. Amino acids: CASSLSAASNIQYF. Full variable domain (rest looked up from reference TRBV7-2 and TRBJ2-4): GAGVSQSPSNKVTEKGKDVELRCDPISGHTALYWYRQSLGQGLEFLIYFQGNSAPDKSGLPSDRFSAERTGGSVSTLTIQRTQQEDSAVYLCASSLSAASNIQYFGAGTRLSVL.

V gene TRBV10-3 combines with J gene TRBJ1-5; the match to TRBD1 covers 7 bases. Germline CDR1 is ENHRY and CDR2 is SYGVKD. The CDR3 loop spans 15 amino acids. Trimming cost V 4 bases and J 0 bases; bases outside gene matches: 3. In nucleotides, the CDR3 is TGTGCCATCAGTGGGGACAGCCATAGCAATCAGCCCCAGCATTTT. Translation gives CAISGDSHSNQPQHF.

This chain uses TRBV2 with TRBJ2-7; 7 nucleotides agree with TRBD1. The CDR3 spans 14 residues. Trimming took 6 bases from V and 4 from J; bases not matched to a gene: 9. The germline V gene has CDR1 SNHLY and CDR2 FYNNEI. The CDR3: CASSVDRVGYEQYF. The CDR3 region has the DNA TGTGCCAGCAGCGTCGACAGGGTTGGGTACGAGCAGTACTTC.

The chain links TRBV5-1 to TRBJ2-7, with 7 bases aligning to TRBD1. This CDR3 contains 18 residues. The germline V gene encodes CDR1 SGHRS and CDR2 YFSETQ. The trim removed 3 bases at V and 4 bases at J, leaving 19 bases unmatched. CDR3: CASSSLGQPDRDAYEQYF. The CDR3 bases are TGCGCCAGCAGCTCCCTTGGACAACCTGACAGGGACGCATACGAGCAGTACTTC.

The genes are TRBV18 and TRBJ1-4; unclear D gene. The V gene's germline CDR1 is KGHSH and CDR2 LQKENI. The CDR3 consists of 13 residues. Between the trimmed V and J ends, which lost 5 bases and 7 bases, there was a span of 11 bases. The CDR3 DNA follows: TGTGCCAGCTCAGAAGGACTTAGTGAAAAACTGTTTTTT. Translated, it gives CASSEGLSEKLFF.

The rearrangement uses TRBV9 and TRBJ1-6; 7 positions match TRBD1. In germline, CDR1 is SGDLS, CDR2 YYNGEE. The V gene end was trimmed by 5 bases and the J gene end by 6 bases; junction bases not matched to a gene: 11. This CDR3 comprises 16 residues. CDR3 sequence reads: CASSGDAQGRNSPLHF. In DNA form, the CDR3 reads TGTGCCAGCAGTGGCGACGCACAGGGGCGTAATTCACCCCTCCACTTT. The full variable domain, rest sourced from reference TRBV9 and TRBJ1-6, is DSGVTQTPKHLITATGQRVTLRCSPRSGDLSVYWYQQSLDQGLQFLIQYYNGEERAKGNILERFSAQQFPDLHSELNLSSLELGDSALYFCASSGDAQGRNSPLHFGNGTRLTVT.

In its sample, this clone was seen a few times. CDR3 amino acids: CASTDTPMNTEAFF. The CDR3 DNA reads as TGTGCCAGCACGGACACCCCCATGAACACTGAAGCTTTCTTT. This chain uses TRBV2 with TRBJ1-1; TRBD1 is a possible D gene (5 bases). This CDR3 contains 14 residues. The V end lost 7 bases, the J end lost 0 bases, and 12 bases lay between the germline ends. The V gene's germline CDR1 is SNHLY and CDR2 FYNNEI.

This chain connects TRBV4-3 to TRBJ1-4; weak D call: TRBD1 (6 bases). The CDR3 sequence is 16 residues long. Trimming pared 2 bases from V and 5 bases from J, leaving 15 bases between. The germline V gene has CDR1 LGHNA and CDR2 YSLEER. The CDR3 reads CASSQTPGTSNEKLFF. The CDR3 DNA reads as TGCGCCAGCAGCCAAACTCCCGGGACAAGCAATGAAAAACTGTTTTTT.

V gene TRBV4-2 combines with J gene TRBJ2-7, with 7 bases identical to TRBD1. This CDR3 contains 16 residues. Trimming cost V 0 bases and J 0 bases; bases outside gene matches: 5. In germline, CDR1 is LGHNA, CDR2 YNFKEQ. CDR3 in amino acids: CASSQEDRVPSYEQYF. The CDR3 bases are TGTGCCAGCAGCCAAGAAGACAGGGTACCCTCCTACGAGCAGTACTTC.

The J gene is TRBJ2-5, the V gene TRBV2; 9 bases align to TRBD2. The germline V gene has CDR1 SNHLY and CDR2 FYNNEI. The CDR3 covers 18 residues. Germline trimming cut 6 bases from V and 5 bases from J; bases unmatched to any gene: 19. The CDR3 region is CASRTFRLAVQKRETQYF. The DNA of the CDR3 is TGTGCCAGCAGAACGTTCCGACTAGCGGTCCAAAAGAGGGAGACCCAGTACTTC.

The genes are TRBV18 and TRBJ1-1; D remains unclear. Trimming took 2 bases from V and 5 from J, leaving 12 bases between them. The CDR3 has 14 residues. The germline CDR1 and CDR2 sequences are KGHSH and LQKENI. The CDR3 DNA reads as TGTGCCAGCTCACCAGCGAAGAGTCAAACTGAAGCTTTCTTT. Protein: CASSPAKSQTEAFF.

The V gene is TRBV5-1, the J gene TRBJ1-2; 8 nucleotides align to TRBD1. Germline CDR1 SGHRS, CDR2 YFSETQ. CDR3 length equals 14 residues. V lost 5 bases to trimming and J lost 4 bases; unmatched junction nucleotides: 7. CDR3 sequence reads: CASSQGGTGYGYTF. CDR3 nucleotide sequence: TGCGCCAGCAGTCAGGGGGGGACAGGCTATGGCTACACCTTC.

The rearrangement links TRBV15 to TRBJ2-1; 10 nucleotides line up with TRBD2. The length of the CDR3 is 16 residues. CDR1 is LNHNV, CDR2 YYDKDF, per germline (reference sequence). V shed 1 base and J 8 bases; nucleotides not matched to a gene: 8. The CDR3 is CATSRGKRGGADEQFF. The DNA of the CDR3 is TGTGCCACCAGCAGAGGAAAGCGGGGGGGCGCGGATGAGCAGTTCTTC.

The count of this clone is one. J is TRBJ1-2 and V is TRBV5-5, with 7 positions matching TRBD1. The V and J ends lost 4 bases and 5 bases, in that order; junction bases with no gene match: 8. CDR1 and CDR2 (germline): SGHKS, YYEKEE (reference sequence). The CDR3 consists of 14 residues. CDR3 DNA sequence: TGTGCCAGCAGCCCCAGCACAGGGGAGTATGGCTACACCTTC. It specifies CASSPSTGEYGYTF.

CDR3 bases: TGTGCCAGCAGCTTAGCGGGACTAGCGGTGAACAATGAGCAGTTCTTC. Protein: CASSLAGLAVNNEQFF. The chain has TRBV7-8 and TRBJ2-1, with 11 nucleotides matching TRBD2. The CDR3 is 16 residues long. After removal of 0 bases from V and 5 bases from J, the junction contained 3 bases not matched to a gene. From germline, CDR1 is SGHVS and CDR2 FQNEAQ.

The V gene is TRBV7-2, the J gene TRBJ2-7; 10 bases agree with TRBD2. V shed 5 bases and J 4 bases; nucleotides not matched to a gene: 8. The CDR3 spans 15 residues. The germline V gene encodes CDR1 SGHTA and CDR2 FQGNSA. The CDR3 sequence is CASSSASGGKYEQYF. The CDR3 bases are TGTGCCAGCAGCAGCGCTAGCGGGGGAAAATACGAGCAGTACTTC.

J is TRBJ2-2 and V is TRBV3-1 (or the pseudogene TRBV3-2); 7 nucleotides line up with TRBD2. Germline CDR1 reads LGHDT; CDR2 reads YNNKEL (reference sequence). J gave up 6 bases and V 4 bases, and 14 bases lay outside the gene matches. The length of the CDR3 is 17 residues. In DNA, the CDR3 is TGTGCCAGCAGCCTCAAGATAGGACTAGTATTCTCCGGGGAGCTGTTTTTT. The encoded protein is CASSLKIGLVFSGELFF.

V gene TRBV7-8 combines with J gene TRBJ1-5; D is possibly TRBD1 (6 bases). The V gene lost 1 base and the J gene lost 10 bases, with 17 bases spanning the gap. This CDR3 is 15 amino acids long. Germline lookup yields CDR1 SGHVS and CDR2 FQNEAQ. The CDR3 is CASSLVGPGEEPQHF. In nucleotides, the CDR3 is TGTGCCAGCAGCTTAGTGGGGCCAGGGGAAGAACCCCAGCATTTT.

This clone has a single count. The V call is TRBV18, the J call TRBJ1-2, with 7 positions matching TRBD1. Germline loops: CDR1 KGHSH, CDR2 LQKENI. CDR3 length: 15 residues. The J segment lost 8 bases and the V segment lost 0 bases, leaving 9 bases of the junction unmatched. CDR3 residues: CASSPPSRQGGGYTF. The CDR3 bases are TGTGCCAGCTCACCACCGAGTCGACAGGGAGGAGGCTACACCTTC. Together with reference TRBV18 and TRBJ1-2, the CDR3 gives the full variable domain: NAGVMQNPRHLVRRRGQEARLRCSPMKGHSHVYWYRQLPEEGLKFMVYLQKENIIDESGMPKERFSAEFPKEGPSILRIQQVVRGDSAAYFCASSPPSRQGGGYTFGSGTRLTVV.

The chain uses TRBV4-1 and TRBJ1-5; D may be TRBD1 (5 bases). V lost 2 bases to trimming and J lost 3 bases, with 14 bases between them. CDR3 size: 16 residues. Germline V lookup: CDR1 MGHRA, CDR2 YSYEKL. The CDR3 bases are TGCGCCAGCAGCCAACAGGGACTAGTCGACAATCAGCCCCAGCATTTT. Protein product: CASSQQGLVDNQPQHF.

The chain recombines TRBV24-1 with TRBJ2-5, with 12 bases identical to TRBD1. Germline CDR1 KGHDR, CDR2 SFDVKD. V gave up 2 bases and J gave up 4 bases; unmatched junction bases: 4. This CDR3 is built from 16 residues. The CDR3 region has the DNA TGTGCCACCAGTGATTGGGACAGGGGGCGCGGAGAGACCCAGTACTTC. Translated, it gives CATSDWDRGRGETQYF.

Only one count was recorded for this clone. The V and J genes are TRBV5-5 and TRBJ2-1; 7 bases are shared with TRBD2. In germline, CDR1 is SGHKS, CDR2 YYEKEE (reference sequence). The length of the CDR3 is 15 residues. Trimming at V came to 0 bases and at J to 2 bases, leaving 2 bases not matched to a gene. CDR3 in amino acids: CASSLGRGTYNEQFF. DNA of the CDR3: TGTGCCAGCAGCTTGGGGCGGGGGACCTACAATGAGCAGTTCTTC.

J is TRBJ2-3 and V is TRBV5-1, with D unclear. The CDR3 runs to 13 residues. V lost 0 bases, J lost 2 bases, and 4 bases lay in between. Germline values: CDR1 SGHRS, CDR2 YFSETQ. This CDR3 is CASSLAFTDTQYF. The CDR3 nucleotides are TGCGCCAGCAGCTTGGCGTTCACAGATACGCAGTATTTT.

The genes are TRBV5-1 and TRBJ2-3, with 14 bases matching TRBD2. Trimming took 3 bases from V and 3 from J; bases not matched to a gene: 9. The CDR3 covers 18 residues. The germline V gene encodes CDR1 SGHRS and CDR2 YFSETQ. CDR3 bases: TGCGCCAGCAGCTCTCTGGGGACTAGCGGGGGTGGGACAGATACGCAGTATTTT. Translated, it gives CASSSLGTSGGGTDTQYF.

This chain links TRBV4-3 with TRBJ2-3; possibly TRBD1 for D (6 bases). Trimming removed 0 bases at V and 9 bases at J, with 19 bases between. Per the germline V gene, CDR1 is LGHNA and CDR2 is YSLEER. The CDR3 runs to 16 residues. CDR3 loop: CASSQDQVARGDTQYF. Here the CDR3 DNA reads TGCGCCAGCAGCCAAGATCAGGTAGCCAGGGGTGACACGCAGTATTTT.